This TCR beta chain derives from a study of blood T cell repertoires in COVID-19. About the research overall: The samples span acute and convalescent COVID-19 from the United States, Italy and Spain. From T cells, B-cell-depleted T cells, or PBMCs came the material, which was cDNA or gDNA.

Germline V gives CDR1 LNHDA, CDR2 SQIVND (reference sequence). V gave up 6 bases and J gave up 4 bases; unmatched junction bases: 9. The CDR3 runs 15 residues. Original data processing: Reference gene primers were amplified, and this amplification served to estimate nucleated cell counts. The data were produced by immunoSEQ multiplex PCR, yet TCRdb's version contains in-frame clones alone and is incomplete. V and J calls and clone size are copied from that table; D and trimming were computed from the DNA. The sample lists 100,000 to 150,000 clones, 70% to 75% occurring once. Sequencing was carried out using peripheral blood. The J gene is TRBJ1-2, the V gene TRBV19; TRBD1 matches at 9 bases. This TCR derives from a man older than 75 with COVID-19, enrolled during active disease. In DNA, the CDR3 is TGTGCCAGTAGACCCTCCGGGACAGGGTCCTATGGCTACACCTTC. Its translation is CASRPSGTGSYGYTF.